This TCR beta chain came from a study of blood T cell repertoires in COVID-19 (dated by TCRdb to the early 2020s). Background for the entire study: Samples covering the acute and convalescent phases of COVID-19 were provided by collaborators in the United States, Italy and Spain. The material from the prospective study consisted of cDNA or gDNA derived from T cells, B-cell-depleted T cells, or PBMCs. Deeply sampled blood TCRbeta repertoires from subjects exposed to, actively infected with, or recovered from COVID-19 were included in the dataset. The repertoires were made available in a free public database intended to serve as a resource for research on the immune response to SARS-CoV-2. Samples were obtained from the ongoing ImmuneRACE study (first 160 participants) and from about 1,300 subjects provided by 6 global collaborators. A de-identified subject ID, COVID-19 status, age in years and sex were almost always included in the sample metadata. Where available, HLA class I and class II types were obtained from metadata supplied by the sample provider rather than from assay-based typing.

In regard to this clone: Its specific antigen is unknown. No base-level quality is on record; no much larger clone is a single base apart.

The full study reports these points: The amount of clinical and demographic metadata varied by source and participant and was provided uncurated.

TCRbeta CDR3 regions were amplified from genomic DNA by means of the immunoSEQ Assay, a bias-controlled multiplex PCR. As for the original processing: The number of nucleated cells in each sample was estimated by amplification of reference gene primers within the assay. Sequence reads were collapsed and filtered to measure the absolute abundance of every unique TCRbeta CDR3 rearrangement. Productive Simpson clonality was computed per sample as the square root of Simpson's diversity index over productive rearrangements. TCRdb limited this immuneACCESS table to in-frame rearrangements with V and J called. A share of clones is missing; checked studies link under half to unresolved V genes, and the rest is unexplained. V, J and clone size reflect that table, while D and trimming were determined from the DNA. The sample contains under 300,000 clones, 83% of them found a single time. The ten largest clones represent approximately 10% of the sample.

A second Seattle source provided samples from volunteer blood donors who had recovered from COVID-19. Collaborating institutions collected whole blood in K2EDTA tubes following their own protocols. Collaborator samples were shipped for TCRbeta analysis as frozen whole blood, isolated PBMCs, or DNA extracted from either sample type. The CDR3 numbers 15 residues from cysteine through phenylalanine. Only the CDR3 DNA is retained, 45 bases long and in frame from the first base. As encoded in the germline V gene, CDR1 is MNHEY while CDR2 is SVGAGI. V is clipped by 5 bases and J by 0 bases, and the sequence between their germline boundaries is 12 bases long.

Here the chain combines TRBV6-5 and TRBJ2-3, and perhaps TRBD1 as D gene, on 6 matching bases. The source material was peripheral blood. The clonotype comes from a woman between 50 and 59 years old who had recovered from COVID-19. The sequence in DNA is TGTGCCAGCAGTCAACAGGGCCCTAGCACAGATACGCAGTATTTT. It translates as CASSQQGPSTDTQYF.